The 31 T cell receptor beta chains presented below share a single source sample, sequenced in a study of T cell responses to AZD1222 COVID-19 vaccine. Here immunoSEQ multiplex PCR was the method, and the copy in TCRdb shows in-frame clones only, minus some. The table includes more than 95,000 clones, approximately 92% detected once. The starting material was peripheral blood, obtained on day 0 of AZD1222 vaccination. These TCRs come from an adult in good health.

The J gene is TRBJ2-3, the V gene TRBV12-3 or TRBV12-4; a weak D match, TRBD1 (6 bases). The CDR3 spans 12 residues. Trimming removed 6 bases at V and 11 bases at J, with 15 bases between. The CDR3 sequence is CASRDSLGEQYF. The CDR3 nucleotides read TGTGCCAGCAGGGACAGCCTGGGGGAGCAGTATTTT.

Sample share makes this clone medium-sized. J is TRBJ2-1 and V is TRBV6-4; 8 bases are shared with TRBD2. CDR3 length: 14 amino acids. The V gene's germline CDR1 is MRHNA and CDR2 SNTAGT. The ends lost 0 bases at V and 8 bases at J; junction bases unmatched: 3. CDR3 DNA: TGTGCCAGCAGTGACTCTCGGGAGGGTGATGAGCAGTTCTTC. Its translation is CASSDSREGDEQFF.

DNA for the CDR3: TGTGCCAGCAGCTTAAGGGGACTAGCGGGAGGCCAGCCGTTCTTC. This encodes CASSLRGLAGGQPFF. This chain joins TRBV7-9 and TRBJ2-1; TRBD2 matches 15 bases. J was trimmed by 15 bases and V by 2 bases; bases with no gene match: 8. The CDR3 runs to 15 residues. Germline CDR1 is SEHNR and CDR2 is FQNEAQ (reference sequence).

For the CDR3, the DNA is TGCGCCAGCAGCTTGATGACCCCGGGCGAGACCCAGTACTTC. Translated: CASSLMTPGETQYF. This chain links TRBV5-1 with TRBJ2-5; D is undetermined. The CDR3 contains 14 residues. Germline CDR1 and CDR2: SGHRS and YFSETQ. V shed 1 base and J shed 5 bases, with 12 bases lying between them.

The genes are TRBV7-9 and TRBJ1-1; D gene uncertain. The V gene lost 0 bases and the J gene lost 0 bases, with 8 bases spanning the gap. CDR3 length equals 15 residues. CDR1 and CDR2 from the germline V gene are SEHNR and FQNEAQ (reference sequence). In DNA, the CDR3 is TGTGCCAGCAGCTTAGCGTACAGCATGAACACTGAAGCTTTCTTT. Translated, it gives CASSLAYSMNTEAFF. Looking up the rest from reference TRBV7-9 and TRBJ1-1 gives the full variable domain: DTGVSQNPRHKITKRGQNVTFRCDPISEHNRLYWYRQTLGQGPEFLTYFQNEAQLEKSRLLSDRFSAERPKGSFSTLEIQRTEQGDSAMYLCASSLAYSMNTEAFFGQGTRLTVV.

This clone was found a few times. The gene calls are TRBV4-2 and TRBJ2-6; D unresolved. This CDR3 comprises 15 residues. Germline CDR1 LGHNA, CDR2 YNFKEQ. V was cut by 0 bases and J by 0 bases, with 3 bases left in between. The CDR3 DNA sequence: TGTGCCAGCAGCCAAGAAGGCTCTGGGGCCAACGTCCTGACTTTC. It yields the protein CASSQEGSGANVLTF.

The gene calls are TRBV7-9 and TRBJ2-5, with D unclear. This CDR3 is built from 12 residues. From germline, CDR1 is SEHNR and CDR2 FQNEAQ (reference sequence). The V end lost 5 bases, the J end lost 2 bases, and 6 bases lay between the germline ends. In DNA form, the CDR3 reads TGTGCCAGCAGCCCCCTTCAAGAGACCCAGTACTTC. Its protein product is CASSPLQETQYF.

The chain is built from TRBV5-1 and TRBJ1-4; no definite D call. Germline V gene sequence: CDR1 SGHRS, CDR2 YFSETQ. V was trimmed by 0 bases and J by 8 bases, leaving 8 bases between them. CDR3 length: 13 amino acids. CDR3: CASSLGIGEKLFF. CDR3 bases: TGCGCCAGCAGCTTGGGAATTGGGGAAAAACTGTTTTTT. The entire variable domain, with the rest obtained from reference TRBV5-1 and TRBJ1-4, is as follows: KAGVTQTPRYLIKTRGQQVTLSCSPISGHRSVSWYQQTPGQGLQFLFEYFSETQRNKGNFPGRFSGRQFSNSRSEMNVSTLELGDSALYLCASSLGIGEKLFFGSGTQLSVL.

The V gene is TRBV15, the J gene TRBJ2-7; D may be TRBD1 (5 bases). CDR1 LNHNV and CDR2 YYDKDF come from the germline V gene (reference sequence). V shed 1 base and J shed 3 bases, with 10 bases lying between them. The CDR3 spans 14 residues. Here the CDR3 reads CATSRVLQVYEQYF. In DNA form, the CDR3 reads TGTGCCACCAGCAGAGTCCTACAGGTCTACGAGCAGTACTTC.

The gene calls are TRBV7-7 and TRBJ2-1; maybe TRBD2 (5 bases). V was cut by 5 bases and J by 9 bases, with 14 bases left in between. CDR1 SSHAT and CDR2 FNYEAQ come from the germline V gene (reference sequence). CDR3 size: 13 residues. The DNA of the CDR3 is TGTGCCAGCAGCGATACCCGCAGCGGTGAGCAGTTCTTC. Protein: CASSDTRSGEQFF.

V usage is TRBV9 and J usage is TRBJ2-6; TRBD2 agrees at 7 bases. From germline, CDR1 is SGDLS and CDR2 YYNGEE. This CDR3 spans 20 amino acids. J was trimmed by 0 bases and V by 4 bases; bases with no gene match: 16. The CDR3 loop is CASSPRVGAGAYSGANVLTF. The CDR3 coding sequence is TGTGCCAGCAGCCCCCGAGTTGGGGCGGGAGCTTACTCTGGGGCCAACGTCCTGACTTTC. The full variable domain, completed using reference TRBV9 and TRBJ2-6, is DSGVTQTPKHLITATGQRVTLRCSPRSGDLSVYWYQQSLDQGLQFLIQYYNGEERAKGNILERFSAQQFPDLHSELNLSSLELGDSALYFCASSPRVGAGAYSGANVLTFGAGSRLTVL.

This clone showed up just a few times. The chain couples TRBV4-2 to TRBJ2-7, with 8 nucleotides matching TRBD2. CDR3 length: 19 residues. Germline loops: CDR1 LGHNA, CDR2 YNFKEQ. Trimming at V came to 0 bases and at J to 4 bases, leaving 17 bases not matched to a gene. CDR3 loop: CASSQEVAGGRLTPYEQYF. As DNA, the CDR3 is TGTGCCAGCAGCCAAGAGGTTGCGGGAGGCCGCCTAACTCCTTACGAGCAGTACTTC.

This chain connects TRBV19 to TRBJ1-4; TRBD1 is a possible D gene (5 bases). The V gene lost 4 bases and the J gene lost 7 bases, with 13 bases spanning the gap. Germline lookup yields CDR1 LNHDA and CDR2 SQIVND (reference sequence). CDR3 length: 14 residues. CDR3: CASSNWGEGEKLFF. The CDR3 DNA sequence: TGTGCCAGTAGTAACTGGGGGGAAGGTGAAAAACTGTTTTTT.

J is TRBJ2-3 and V is TRBV30; 8 nucleotides match TRBD2. CDR1 is GTSNPN and CDR2 is SVGIG in the germline V gene (reference sequence). CDR3 length: 13 residues. The J segment lost 4 bases and the V segment lost 7 bases, leaving 7 bases of the junction unmatched. This CDR3 is CAFERESADTQYF. The DNA of the CDR3 is TGTGCCTTTGAGCGGGAGAGCGCAGATACGCAGTATTTT.

The chain employs TRBV28 and TRBJ1-5, with D unresolved. V lost 3 bases to trimming and J lost 3 bases, with 12 bases between them. This CDR3 spans 15 amino acids. Germline assignment: CDR1 MDHEN and CDR2 SYDVKM. The CDR3 reads CASSFPQSDNQPQHF. CDR3 coding DNA: TGTGCCAGCAGTTTCCCACAGTCTGACAATCAGCCCCAGCATTTT.

In this sample, this clone turned up once. This rearrangement joins TRBV5-4 to TRBJ2-3; D is uncertain. The germline gives CDR1 SGHNT, CDR2 YYREEE (reference sequence). V was pared by 2 bases and J by 3 bases, with 4 bases between. The CDR3 consists of 12 residues. CDR3 amino acids: CASSLRTDTQYF. CDR3 sequence (DNA): TGTGCCAGCAGCTTACGGACAGATACGCAGTATTTT.

The chain links TRBV10-1 to TRBJ2-7; 8 bases are shared with TRBD2. This CDR3 is 14 amino acids long. CDR1 and CDR2 (germline): WNHNN, SYGVQD (reference sequence). The junction had 5 bases not matched to a gene; V was cut back by 2 bases and J by 5 bases. This CDR3 is CASSETGLAHEQYF. CDR3 sequence (DNA): TGCGCCAGCAGTGAGACTGGACTAGCCCACGAGCAGTACTTC.

The V gene is TRBV6-5, the J gene TRBJ1-1; D perhaps matches TRBD1 (6 bases). This CDR3 region has 13 residues. V was shortened by 3 bases and J by 6 bases, with 11 bases between the two germline ends. Per germline, CDR1 MNHEY and CDR2 SVGAGI. Here the CDR3 DNA reads TGTGCCAGCAGTTATAGGGGGGCCGCTGAAGCTTTCTTT. It specifies CASSYRGAAEAFF.

The V and J genes are TRBV7-3 and TRBJ2-3; TRBD1 agrees at 10 bases. Unmatched junction bases numbered 7, after V lost 5 bases and J lost 2 bases. The CDR3 is made up of 16 amino acids. Germline V CDR1 and CDR2: SGHTA, FQGTGA. The CDR3 is CASSLHGTGVTDTQYF. The CDR3 DNA reads as TGTGCCAGCAGCCTCCACGGGACAGGGGTCACAGATACGCAGTATTTT.

The rearrangement joins TRBV12-3 or TRBV12-4 to TRBJ1-2; D is undetermined. This CDR3 spans 12 amino acids. V was cut by 5 bases and J by 4 bases, with 8 bases left in between. CDR3 residues: CASSPNFYGYTF. In DNA form, the CDR3 reads TGTGCCAGCAGTCCGAATTTCTATGGCTACACCTTC.

The J gene is TRBJ1-1, the V gene TRBV29-1; TRBD1 matches 8 bases. The CDR3 has 13 residues. Germline V gene data show CDR1 as SQVTM and CDR2 as ANQGSEA. The J segment lost 10 bases and the V segment lost 6 bases, leaving 13 bases of the junction unmatched. The CDR3 coding sequence is TGCAGCGTCCATCGAGACAGGGGTGAGAGAGCTTTCTTT. It translates to CSVHRDRGERAFF.

The chain links TRBV30 to TRBJ1-5, with 7 nucleotides matching TRBD1. Germline V CDR1 and CDR2: GTSNPN, SVGIG (reference sequence). The CDR3 has 15 amino acids. V shed 2 bases, J shed 1 base, and the junction held 5 bases outside the gene matches. In DNA form, the CDR3 reads TGTGCCTGGAGTTACCCAGGGGGGAGCAATCAGCCCCAGCATTTT. This gives the protein CAWSYPGGSNQPQHF.

V gene TRBV6-5 combines with J gene TRBJ1-2; unclear D gene. Deletions cut 9 bases from V and 5 bases from J, with 13 bases between. The CDR3 length is 12 residues. Germline values: CDR1 MNHEY, CDR2 SVGAGI. Written as DNA, the CDR3 is TGTGCCAGTGGCTACTCGGGGTATGGCTACACCTTC. Its protein product is CASGYSGYGYTF.

CDR3 amino acids: CASSDSGRDRGNRSNQPQHF. The CDR3 region has the DNA TGTGCCAGCAGTGACTCCGGCCGGGACAGGGGGAATAGAAGCAATCAGCCCCAGCATTTT. The gene calls are TRBV6-4 and TRBJ1-5; TRBD1 matches 11 bases. This CDR3 region has 20 residues. Trimming at V came to 0 bases and at J to 1 base, leaving 11 bases not matched to a gene. Germline CDR1 MRHNA, CDR2 SNTAGT.

V gene TRBV6-5 combines with J gene TRBJ1-1; D not certain. The V and J ends lost 7 bases and 4 bases respectively, with 13 bases between them. This CDR3 contains 13 residues. CDR1 is MNHEY, CDR2 SVGAGI, per germline. CDR3 amino acids: CASTWGWGTEAFF. For the CDR3, the DNA is TGTGCCAGCACCTGGGGTTGGGGCACTGAAGCTTTCTTT.

The CDR3 region is CASSLAPSPSEQFF. In DNA form, the CDR3 reads TGTGCCAGCAGCTTGGCCCCTAGCCCTAGTGAGCAGTTCTTC. This chain connects TRBV5-4 to TRBJ2-1; D may be TRBD2 (5 bases). The germline gives CDR1 SGHNT, CDR2 YYREEE (reference sequence). V lost 0 bases and J lost 9, with 13 bases in between. There are 14 residues in the CDR3.

The chain couples TRBV24-1 to TRBJ2-2; D perhaps matches TRBD1 (5 bases). Germline V CDR1 and CDR2: KGHDR, SFDVKD. This CDR3 is built from 18 residues. The ends were cut back, 1 base at V and 5 bases at J, with 19 bases in the middle. CDR3 DNA: TGTGCCACCAGTGATTTAGGCAGGGCGTCGGGTGTGACCGGGGAGCTGTTTTTT. Residues: CATSDLGRASGVTGELFF.

The J gene is TRBJ2-1, the V gene TRBV6-4, with 9 bases aligning to TRBD2. Trimming took 3 bases from V and 7 from J; bases not matched to a gene: 7. CDR1 is MRHNA, CDR2 SNTAGT, per germline. This CDR3 is built from 15 residues. CDR3 residues: CASSDHSGSINEQFF. In nucleotides, the CDR3 is TGTGCCAGCAGTGATCATAGCGGGAGTATTAATGAGCAGTTCTTC.

The chain employs TRBV5-1 and TRBJ1-2; D gene ambiguous. The CDR3 has 14 residues. The V end lost 0 bases, the J end lost 3 bases, and 9 bases lay between the germline ends. Germline loops: CDR1 SGHRS, CDR2 YFSETQ. CDR3 in amino acids: CASSLESADYGYTF. The CDR3 bases are TGCGCCAGCAGCTTGGAGTCAGCCGACTATGGCTACACCTTC.

The rearrangement links TRBV18 to TRBJ1-5; D is undetermined. Trimming pared 6 bases from V and 3 bases from J, leaving 15 bases between. CDR3 length: 15 amino acids. Germline CDR1 reads KGHSH; CDR2 reads LQKENI. The CDR3: CASSSGPSPNQPQHF. In nucleotides, the CDR3 is TGTGCCAGCTCCTCCGGACCCTCGCCCAATCAGCCCCAGCATTTT.

This clone appeared a few times. The CDR3 DNA follows: TGTGCCAGCAGCTTAGAGGCATATAGTAACGATCAGCCCCAGCATTTT. Translation gives CASSLEAYSNDQPQHF. The V gene is TRBV7-8, the J gene TRBJ1-5; no clear D. Per the germline V gene, CDR1 is SGHVS and CDR2 is FQNEAQ. Trimming removed 1 base at V and 5 bases at J, with 15 bases between. CDR3 size: 16 residues.